A selection of T cell receptor beta chains follows, all from one sample in a study of cytomegalovirus exposure and HLA in healthy donors. Libraries were prepared by immunoSEQ multiplex PCR; TCRdb keeps only in-frame clonotypes and omits some of them. The table records tens of thousands of clones, 80% to 95% of them present only once. Sequencing was done on a sample of PBMCs. All receptors derive from a woman aged 25 to 39 in good health and CMV-seronegative. Each CDR3 is given with its conserved first and last residue. A D gene is named only where the DNA matches it firmly. For some rows the clone size is stated as once, few or many, or as a class when expanded; others skip it.

v_gene,abundance,d_gene,j_gene,CDR3aa,CDR3nt
TRBV19,-,TRBD1,TRBJ1-1,CASSLTGVSPEAFF,TGTGCCAGTAGTCTGACAGGGGTTTCCCCTGAAGCTTTCTTT
TRBV7-3,-,-,TRBJ2-1,CASSLPGQNEQFF,TGTGCCAGCAGCCTCCCTGGACAGAATGAGCAGTTCTTC
TRBV7-9,-,-,TRBJ1-1,CASTTPGGGHQNTEAFF,TGTGCCAGCACCACACCCGGGGGGGGACACCAGAACACTGAAGCTTTCTTT
TRBV6-6,once,-,TRBJ1-3,CASRPGGAGNTIYF,TGTGCCAGCAGGCCCGGGGGGGCTGGAAACACCATATATTTT
TRBV9,-,TRBD1,TRBJ1-2,CASSVFDRAYGYTF,TGTGCCAGCAGCGTATTTGACAGGGCCTATGGCTACACCTTC
TRBV28,-,-,TRBJ1-2,CASALGGPYGYTF,TGTGCCAGCGCCCTGGGGGGACCCTATGGCTACACCTTC
TRBV7-3,-,-,TRBJ2-3,CASSLGGGATDTQYF,TGTGCCAGCAGCTTAGGTGGGGGGGCCACAGATACGCAGTATTTT
TRBV5-1,-,TRBD2,TRBJ2-7,CASSRLAEPYEQYF,TGCGCCAGCAGCCGACTAGCGGAGCCCTACGAGCAGTACTTC
TRBV5-6,-,-,TRBJ1-2,CASSLSRTAYGYTF,TGTGCCAGCAGCTTATCGCGGACAGCCTATGGCTACACCTTC
TRBV4-1,-,-,TRBJ1-1,CASSPGQNTEAFF,TGCGCCAGCAGCCCGGGACAGAACACTGAAGCTTTCTTT
TRBV6-1,-,-,TRBJ2-7,CASSYISQGEQYF,TGTGCCAGCAGTTATATATCGCAGGGGGAGCAGTACTTC
TRBV28,few,-,TRBJ1-2,CASGDYGYTF,TGTGCCAGCGGAGATTATGGCTACACCTTC
TRBV29-1,-,-,TRBJ1-6,CSAGDGNSPLHF,TGCAGCGCCGGGGATGGAAATTCACCCCTCCACTTT
TRBV5-4,-,-,TRBJ1-1,CASSSGNTEAFF,TGTGCCAGCAGCTCAGGGAACACTGAAGCTTTCTTT
TRBV4-2,once,-,TRBJ2-2,CASSQVGGANTGELFF,TGTGCCAGCAGCCAAGTTGGCGGGGCGAACACCGGGGAGCTGTTTTTT
TRBV5-1,-,-,TRBJ1-1,CASSLGGGSTVAEAFF,TGCGCCAGCAGCTTGGGAGGGGGAAGTACAGTCGCTGAAGCTTTCTTT
TRBV7-2,once,-,TRBJ1-2,CASSSQYRVRGYGYTF,TGTGCCAGCAGCTCCCAGTACAGGGTCCGAGGCTATGGCTACACCTTC
TRBV7-3,once,-,TRBJ1-6,CASSLGGNSPLHF,TGTGCCAGCAGCCTAGGGGGTAATTCACCCCTCCACTTT